Here is one T cell receptor beta chain with its context. Its specificity is unknown. This specimen belongs to a study of shared clonotypes between healthy human individuals. Profiled with immunoSEQ multiplex PCR; TCRdb holds only in-frame clones, not every one. Altogether about 1.1 million clones are present, roughly 74% being singletons, with the ten largest covering approximately 0.5%. General study results and limits: Against clonotypes common to all four donors, non-shared ones had lower generation probabilities.

Germline trimming cut 1 base from V and 4 bases from J; bases unmatched to any gene: 5. This CDR3 has 16 residues. Germline V gene data show CDR1 as SGHVS and CDR2 as FQNEAQ. V and J are TRBV7-8 and TRBJ1-5; 9 nucleotides align to TRBD1. The source of this sequence is a young man in good health. Some clones in this sample may be carry-over from other donors' samples. The sample taken for sequencing was memory CD4+ T cells from PBMCs. Subset: CD45RA-negative fraction. CDR3 nucleotides: TGTGCCAGCAGCTTAGAGACAGGGGGGACGAATCAGCCCCAGCATTTT. Its protein product is CASSLETGGTNQPQHF.